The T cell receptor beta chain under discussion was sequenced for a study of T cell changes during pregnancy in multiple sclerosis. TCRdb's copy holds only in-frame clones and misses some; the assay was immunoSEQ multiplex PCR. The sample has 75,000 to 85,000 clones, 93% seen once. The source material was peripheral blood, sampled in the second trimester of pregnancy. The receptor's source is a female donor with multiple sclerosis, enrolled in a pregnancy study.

The CDR3: CATSSRDRGAYEQYF. As DNA, the CDR3 is TGTGCCACCAGCAGTCGGGACAGGGGAGCCTACGAGCAGTACTTC. The V and J genes are TRBV15 and TRBJ2-7, with 10 bases matching TRBD1. After removal of 3 bases from V and 2 bases from J, the junction contained 4 bases not matched to a gene. Germline CDR1 reads LNHNV; CDR2 reads YYDKDF (reference sequence). This CDR3 has 15 amino acids.